The rows below give T cell receptor beta chains drawn from one sample of a study of blood T cells in healthy people across ages. Each CDR3 protein is one row after TCRdb ran MiXCR on the 5' RACE reads. The sample includes 550,000 to 750,000 distinct CDR3 sequences, 20% to 25% of them seen just once. Sequenced material: blood. The receptors stem from a man in his sixties or seventies in good health. The CDR3 runs from the conserved cysteine through the conserved F or W.

TRBV6-5	CASTPSGTASYEQYF
TRBV15	CATSRAGQLGEKLFF
TRBV6-6	CASRSRGDNEKLFF
TRBV7-2	CASSLVAGGRRDEQFF
TRBV20-1	CSAVAGGPADTQYF
TRBV29-1	CSVELNGRRGIQYF
TRBV3-1	CASSPAGTETSTDTQYF
TRBV4-3	CASSPTGLAGGVGELFF
TRBV5-1	CASSLQTRPYNEQFF
TRBV7-2	CASSPTRDTNYGYTF
TRBV27	CASSFGNTGELFF
TRBV28	CASSQPGQGNGEQYF
TRBV3-1	CASMEREGSYEQYF
TRBV20-1	CSASGRPTNEKLFF
TRBV5-1	CASSFHILTSGQETQYF
TRBV20-1	CSAKAGIEQFF
TRBV7-2	CASSRRPYQPQHF
TRBV3-1	CASGATGELFF
TRBV6-2/TRBV6-3	CASSYTDIYEQYF
TRBV7-9	CASSLRTGGTYEQYF
TRBV28	CASTLGGSRTLLHF
TRBV7-9	CANSQEWGVSPHEQYF
TRBV10-3	CAISEGTSGSYEQYF
TRBV7-7	CASSLSPGRDGVGQFF
TRBV24-1	CATSDGGRAQETQYF
TRBV4-1	CASTAAGRHNEQFF
TRBV27	CASSHRLAGGVYDEQFF
TRBV6-6	CASSTDRRLFF
TRBV7-9	CASSLTKNTDTQYF
TRBV19	CASSIGASASIYNEQFF
TRBV12-3/TRBV12-4	CASSLEGGLGYNEQFF
TRBV29-1	CSVDTPGQGDNEQYF
TRBV5-1	CASSLGASGSSDTQYF
TRBV3-1	CASSQGQEQYF
TRBV9	CASSLTVGTATSYEQYF
TRBV7-9	CASKRGLAGDGEQFF
TRBV5-5	CASSLGSQVYGYTF
TRBV15	CATSRGGGGTDTQYF
TRBV7-9	CASDRWNTEAFF
TRBV6-6	CASTHSGSQETQYF
TRBV7-9	CASSPLWAGVRNEQFF
TRBV3-1	CASSPGTDDPYNEQFF
TRBV29-1	CSVMTSGNNNEQFF
TRBV3-1	CASSLGAGVPQYF
TRBV4-1	CASSQIGGRASTDTQYF
TRBV29-1	CSVLRAGGAYNEQFF
TRBV13	CASSSDRGYGNTEAFF
TRBV3-1	CASSPHGQLYGYTF
TRBV29-1	CSVDSGASYEQYF
TRBV5-1	CASSLVRGPGEKLFF
TRBV5-4	CASSTTGTGETQYF
TRBV13	CASSLGPGTGPDEQYF
TRBV9	CASSVAVGSTGELFF
TRBV11-2	CASSDSGTGRKLFF